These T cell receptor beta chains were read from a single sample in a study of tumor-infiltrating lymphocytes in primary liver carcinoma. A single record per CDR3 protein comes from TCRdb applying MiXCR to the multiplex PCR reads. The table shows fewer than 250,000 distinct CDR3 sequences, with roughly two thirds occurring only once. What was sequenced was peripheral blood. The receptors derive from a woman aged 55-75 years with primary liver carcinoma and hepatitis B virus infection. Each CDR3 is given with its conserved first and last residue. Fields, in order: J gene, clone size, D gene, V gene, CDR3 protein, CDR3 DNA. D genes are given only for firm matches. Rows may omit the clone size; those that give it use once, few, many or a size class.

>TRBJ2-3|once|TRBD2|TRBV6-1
CATLLQAGVADMQYF
TGTGCCACCCTCCTCCAAGCGGGAGTCGCAGATATGCAGTATTTC
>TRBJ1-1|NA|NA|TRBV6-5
CATSVRSPNTEAFF
TGTGCCACAAGCGTCAGGTCGCCGAACACCGAAGCTTTCTTT
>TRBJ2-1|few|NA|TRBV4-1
CASNEPAYNEQFF
TGCGCCAGCAATGAGCCTGCTTACAATGAGCAGTTCTTC
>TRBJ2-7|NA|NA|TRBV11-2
CGSSPGVNYGQYF
TGTGGCAGCAGCCCCGGGGTCAACTACGGGCAGTACTTC
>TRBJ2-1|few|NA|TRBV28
CASSPSVSNEQFF
TGTGCCAGCAGTCCCTCGGTTTCGAATGAGCAGTTCTTC
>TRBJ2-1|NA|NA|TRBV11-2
CTSSIGRTAEQFF
TGTACCAGCTCGATAGGCAGGACAGCTGAGCAGTTCTTC
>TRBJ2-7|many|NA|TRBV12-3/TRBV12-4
CASSLALGAHEQYF
TGTGCCAGCAGTTTAGCGCTGGGGGCCCACGAGCAGTACTTC
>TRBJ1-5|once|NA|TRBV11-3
CASRYDSNRPQHF
TGTGCCAGCAGATACGATAGCAATCGGCCCCAGCATTTT
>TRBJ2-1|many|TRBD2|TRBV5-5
CASTRLAAYNEQFF
TGTGCCAGCACCCGACTAGCGGCCTACAATGAGCAGTTCTTC
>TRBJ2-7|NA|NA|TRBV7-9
CASSPRLGLGYEQYF
TGTGCTAGCAGCCCCCGTCTGGGGTTAGGGTACGAGCAGTACTTC
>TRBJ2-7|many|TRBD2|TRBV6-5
CASSYSGTTSYEQYF
TGTGCCAGCAGTTATAGCGGGACCACTTCCTACGAGCAGTACTTC
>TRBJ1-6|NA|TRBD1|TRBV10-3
CAISEPKTGSPSPLHF
TGTGCCATCAGTGAGCCTAAGACAGGGAGTCCTTCACCCCTCCACTTT
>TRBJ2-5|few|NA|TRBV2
CASSGDGGRETQYF
TGTGCCAGCAGCGGCGATGGGGGGCGAGAGACCCAGTACTTC
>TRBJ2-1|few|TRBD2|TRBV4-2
CASSQDLAGVGGNEQFF
TGTGCCAGCAGCCAAGATTTAGCGGGAGTAGGGGGGAATGAGCAGTTCTTC
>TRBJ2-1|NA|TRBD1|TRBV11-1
CASTLGQVYNEQFF
TGTGCCAGCACGCTGGGACAGGTATACAATGAGCAGTTCTTC
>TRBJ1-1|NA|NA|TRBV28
CASNFNQGSSTEAFF
TGTGCCAGCAATTTTAACCAGGGTTCCTCCACTGAAGCTTTCTTT
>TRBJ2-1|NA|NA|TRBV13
CAGSFTSELGQFF
TGTGCCGGCAGCTTCACTAGTGAGCTAGGGCAGTTCTTC
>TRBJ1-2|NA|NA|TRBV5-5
CDSRAPGPSGYTF
TGTGACAGCAGGGCGCCGGGACCTTCTGGCTACACCTTC
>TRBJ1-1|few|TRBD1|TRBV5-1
CASSLGTANTEASF
TGCGCCAGCAGCCTAGGGACAGCGAACACTGAAGCTTCCTTT
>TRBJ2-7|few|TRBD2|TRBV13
CASSLNSGTTYEQYF
TGTGCCAGCAGCCTCAACTCCGGGACTACCTACGAGCAGTACTTC
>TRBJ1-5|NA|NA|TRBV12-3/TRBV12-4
CASSFLRSGPNQPQHF
TGTGCCAGCAGTTTTTTAAGGAGTGGCCCGAATCAGCCCCAGCATTTT
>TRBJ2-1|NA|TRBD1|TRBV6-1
CASRGDRSSYNEKFF
TGTGCCAGCAGGGGGGACAGGAGCTCCTACAATGAGAAGTTCTTC
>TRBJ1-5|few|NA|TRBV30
CAWSNMGHQPQHF
TGTGCCTGGAGTAATATGGGCCATCAGCCCCAGCATTTT
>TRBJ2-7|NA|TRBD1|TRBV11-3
CASSSVGTANYEQYF
TGTGCCAGCAGCTCAGTTGGGACAGCCAATTACGAGCAGTACTTC
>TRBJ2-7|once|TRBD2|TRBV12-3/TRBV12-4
CVSSFGRTSGRASYEQYF
TGTGTCAGCAGTTTCGGAAGGACTAGCGGGAGGGCTTCATACGAGCAGTACTTC
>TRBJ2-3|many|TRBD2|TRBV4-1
CASSLAASTDTQYF
TGCGCCAGCAGTCTAGCGGCCAGCACAGATACGCAGTATTTT
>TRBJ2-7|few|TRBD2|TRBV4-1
CASSQQRPSAETSLYEQYF
TGCGCCAGCAGCCAACAGAGGCCCTCAGCCGAGACTAGCCTCTACGAGCAGTACTTC
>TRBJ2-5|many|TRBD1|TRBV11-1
CASSHRTGGGETQYF
TGTGCCAGCAGCCACAGGACAGGGGGGGGAGAGACCCAGTACTTC
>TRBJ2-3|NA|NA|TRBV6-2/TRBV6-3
CAGSYTETRTDTQYF
TGTGCCGGCAGTTACACGGAAACCCGCACAGATACGCAGTATTTT
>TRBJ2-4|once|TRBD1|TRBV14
CASSLGQGRGTQYF
TGTGCCAGCAGCCTGGGACAGGGTAGGGGCACTCAGTACTTC
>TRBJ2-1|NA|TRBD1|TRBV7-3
CASSRDRESFSEQFF
TGTGCCAGCAGCCGCGACAGGGAGTCATTCAGTGAGCAGTTCTTC
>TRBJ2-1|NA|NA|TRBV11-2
CASRLDASSYDEQFF
TGTGCCAGCCGCTTAGACGCATCTTCCTACGATGAGCAGTTCTTC
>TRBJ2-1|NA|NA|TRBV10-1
CASPRAAGIVGRKGNEQFF
TGCGCCAGCCCCAGGGCGGCCGGAATCGTCGGACGGAAAGGGAATGAGCAGTTCTTC
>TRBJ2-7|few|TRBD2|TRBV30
CAWRGRTSGKGSYEQYF
TGTGCCTGGAGGGGAAGGACTAGCGGGAAAGGCTCCTACGAGCAGTACTTC
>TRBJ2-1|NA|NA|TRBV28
CASSQTGTRVKYNEQFF
TGTGCCAGCAGTCAAACTGGGACAAGGGTAAAATACAATGAGCAGTTCTTC
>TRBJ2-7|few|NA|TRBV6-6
CAYVGGCSYEQYF
TGTGCCTACGTTGGAGGGTGCTCCTACGAGCAGTACTTC
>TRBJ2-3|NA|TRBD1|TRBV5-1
CASSRGQGTDTQYF
TGCGCCAGCAGCCGGGGACAGGGTACAGATACGCAGTATTTT
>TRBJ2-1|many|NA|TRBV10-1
CASSETSGRYNEQFF
TGCGCCAGCAGTGAGACGTCCGGGCGATACAATGAGCAGTTCTTC
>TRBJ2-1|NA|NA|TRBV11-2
CASSPPLSYNEQLF
TGTGCCAGCAGCCCCCCCTTATCCTACAATGAGCAGCTCTTC
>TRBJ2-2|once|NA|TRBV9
CASSVGLGIRGHPATGELFF
TGTGCCAGCAGCGTCGGATTGGGCATCAGGGGCCACCCTGCCACCGGGGAGCTGTTTTTT
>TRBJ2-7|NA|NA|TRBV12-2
CASRLVRPKRSSSYEQYF
TGTGCAAGTCGCTTAGTGCGGCCCAAGCGGTCGAGCTCCTACGAGCAGTACTTC
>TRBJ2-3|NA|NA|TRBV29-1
CSVEGGRRTDTQYF
TGCAGCGTTGAAGGGGGGCGGAGAACAGATACGCAGTATTTT
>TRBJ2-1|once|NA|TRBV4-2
CARSQEISPAYNEQFF
TGTGCCAGGAGCCAAGAGATCAGTCCTGCCTACAATGAGCAATTCTTC
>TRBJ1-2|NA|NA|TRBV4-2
CASSRGEDRLLYGYTF
TGTGCCAGCAGCCGAGGCGAGGATAGACTGCTCTATGGCTACACCTTC
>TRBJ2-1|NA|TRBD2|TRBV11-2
CTSSIPGLAGDPNEQFF
TGTACCAGCAGCATACCGGGACTAGCGGGAGACCCCAATGAGCAGTTCTTC
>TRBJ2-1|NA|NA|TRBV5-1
CANSLFASVLSPYNEQSF
TGCGCCAACAGCTTATTCGCTAGCGTTCTTAGCCCCTACAATGAGCAGTCCTTC